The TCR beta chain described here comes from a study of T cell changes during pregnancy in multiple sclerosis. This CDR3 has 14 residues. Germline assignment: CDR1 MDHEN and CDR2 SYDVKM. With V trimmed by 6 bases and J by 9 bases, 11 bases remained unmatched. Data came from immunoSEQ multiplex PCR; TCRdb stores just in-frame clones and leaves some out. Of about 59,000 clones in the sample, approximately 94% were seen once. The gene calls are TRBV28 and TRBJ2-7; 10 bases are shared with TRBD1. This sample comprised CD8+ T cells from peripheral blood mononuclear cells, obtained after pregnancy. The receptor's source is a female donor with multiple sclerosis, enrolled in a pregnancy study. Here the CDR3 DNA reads TGTGCCAGCAGGAAGACAGGGGGCCTACGAGGGCAGTACTTC. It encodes CASRKTGGLRGQYF. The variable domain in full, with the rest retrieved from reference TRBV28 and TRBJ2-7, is DVKVTQSSRYLVKRTGEKVFLECVQDMDHENMFWYRQDPGLGLRLIYFSYDVKMKEKGDIPEGYSVSREKKERFSLILESASTNQTSMYLCASRKTGGLRGQYFGPGTRLTVT.